Listed below are T cell receptor beta chains from one sample, sequenced in a study of identical twins' blood T cells. In TCRdb, the 5' RACE reads were re-called with MiXCR into one record per CDR3 protein. The data hold a few hundred thousand distinct CDR3 sequences, with over 25% observed a single time. The sample taken for sequencing was PBMCs. Source of these receptors: a woman aged 18-55 years in good health. The CDR3 runs from the conserved cysteine through the conserved F or W.

V: TRBV20-1; J: TRBJ1-5; CDR3: CSAHRAASNQPQHF
V: TRBV10-3; J: TRBJ2-3; CDR3: CASDGWTDTQYF
V: TRBV7-2; J: TRBJ1-6; CDR3: CASSNGQASYSPLHF
V: TRBV5-1; J: TRBJ1-6; CDR3: CASSSTGTGDSPLHF
V: TRBV7-2; J: TRBJ1-6; CDR3: CASSSPDLNYNSPLHF
V: TRBV6-2/TRBV6-3; J: TRBJ2-3; CDR3: CASSYRGRPTDTQYF
V: TRBV10-3; J: TRBJ1-2; CDR3: CAISPTGPYGYTF
V: TRBV19; J: TRBJ1-6; CDR3: CASSPPESSYNSPLHF
V: TRBV12-3/TRBV12-4; J: TRBJ1-2; CDR3: CASSWTDNYGYTF
V: TRBV15; J: TRBJ1-6; CDR3: CATSRDRGNSYNSPLHF
V: TRBV4-3; J: TRBJ1-2; CDR3: CASSQVAQGAFFYGYTF
V: TRBV14; J: TRBJ2-7; CDR3: CASSLRLVSEQYF
V: TRBV12-3/TRBV12-4; J: TRBJ2-2; CDR3: CASSREGSGELFF
V: TRBV9; J: TRBJ1-1; CDR3: CASNLEGNTEAFF
V: TRBV6-5; J: TRBJ1-5; CDR3: CASSAGWSNQPQHF
V: TRBV12-3/TRBV12-4; J: TRBJ2-7; CDR3: CASSVTGSYEQYF
V: TRBV6-2/TRBV6-3; J: TRBJ1-2; CDR3: CASSYSWTAGGYTF
V: TRBV7-8; J: TRBJ1-2; CDR3: CASSLVRRANYGYTF
V: TRBV27; J: TRBJ2-4; CDR3: CASRDRAGQFSNIQYF
V: TRBV29-1; J: TRBJ2-1; CDR3: CSVTRGRDYNEQFF
V: TRBV6-1; J: TRBJ2-7; CDR3: CASSETSGSYEQYF
V: TRBV9; J: TRBJ2-1; CDR3: CASSVDYVSYNEQFF
V: TRBV12-5; J: TRBJ2-3; CDR3: CASGFLRTGRPDTQYF
V: TRBV5-4; J: TRBJ2-3; CDR3: CASSGTSITQYF
V: TRBV9; J: TRBJ2-1; CDR3: CASSPRLNEQFF
V: TRBV5-6; J: TRBJ2-7; CDR3: CASSKGFLYEQYF
V: TRBV29-1; J: TRBJ1-5; CDR3: CSVQQGEDQPQHF
V: TRBV2; J: TRBJ2-7; CDR3: CASSVEKTGAEQYF
V: TRBV19; J: TRBJ1-4; CDR3: CASMTGATNEKLFF
V: TRBV2; J: TRBJ1-1; CDR3: CASKQKNTEAFF
V: TRBV20-1; J: TRBJ1-6; CDR3: CSARELTGYNSPLHF
V: TRBV28; J: TRBJ1-5; CDR3: CASAGDLGNQSQHF
V: TRBV3-1; J: TRBJ2-2; CDR3: CASSQSGGELFF
V: TRBV19; J: TRBJ1-1; CDR3: CASSKSQNTEAFF
V: TRBV29-1; J: TRBJ2-7; CDR3: CIVETGTGRFEQYF
V: TRBV18; J: TRBJ1-3; CDR3: CASSPSAVGPGNTIYF
V: TRBV12-3/TRBV12-4; J: TRBJ1-5; CDR3: CASSWDRAQPQHF
V: TRBV5-1; J: TRBJ2-1; CDR3: CASSLNNQKEQFF
V: TRBV6-1; J: TRBJ1-2; CDR3: CASSGQWVAYGYTF
V: TRBV9; J: TRBJ1-3; CDR3: CASSPGANTIYF
V: TRBV5-1; J: TRBJ1-3; CDR3: CASSPDGGGNTIYF
V: TRBV3-1; J: TRBJ1-2; CDR3: CASSPTVMDYGYTF
V: TRBV10-3; J: TRBJ2-7; CDR3: CAINGVGGYEQYF
V: TRBV20-1; J: TRBJ2-2; CDR3: CSATTGRGTGELFF
V: TRBV28; J: TRBJ1-5; CDR3: CVSSPSRQPQHF